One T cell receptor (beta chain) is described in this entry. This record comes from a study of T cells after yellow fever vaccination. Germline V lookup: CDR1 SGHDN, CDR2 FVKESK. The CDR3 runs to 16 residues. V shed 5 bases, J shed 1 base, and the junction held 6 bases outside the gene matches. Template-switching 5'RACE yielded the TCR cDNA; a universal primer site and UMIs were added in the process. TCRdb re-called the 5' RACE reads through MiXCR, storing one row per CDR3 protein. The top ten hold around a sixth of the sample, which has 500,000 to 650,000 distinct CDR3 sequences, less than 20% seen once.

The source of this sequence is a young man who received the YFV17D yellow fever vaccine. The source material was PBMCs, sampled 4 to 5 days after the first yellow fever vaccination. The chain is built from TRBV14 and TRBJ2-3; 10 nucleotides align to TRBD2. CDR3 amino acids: CASSKLGTSGTDTQYF. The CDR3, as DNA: TGTGCCAGCAGCAAACTTGGGACTAGCGGCACAGATACGCAGTATTTT.